The entry that follows covers one T cell receptor (beta chain) sequence. Antigen unknown. This record comes from a study of cytomegalovirus exposure and HLA in healthy donors. This CDR3 has 16 residues. In germline, CDR1 is MGHRA, CDR2 YSYEKL. V lost 3 bases and J 4 bases, leaving 16 bases between the germline ends. The PCR was carried out with 60 Vbeta primers and 13 Jbeta primers. The assay was immunoSEQ multiplex PCR, and TCRdb's table has in-frame clones only and misses some. In the table there are around 140,000 clones, 75% of which are singletons. Study-wide results and caveats: Immune exposure information available was restricted to CMV serostatus. TCR beta sequences reportedly predicted the HLA-A and HLA-B alleles of most subjects accurately. Productive status was seen about 90% or about 30% of the time for most TCR beta V segments in an earlier analysis.

The sequence was collected from a young man in good health and CMV-seronegative. Sequencing was performed on PBMCs. The J gene is TRBJ1-3, the V gene TRBV4-1; a possible D gene is TRBD1 (6 bases). In nucleotides, the CDR3 is TGCGCCAGCAGCCAGGAGATGTGGACAGTAGGAAACACCATATATTTT. It is translated as CASSQEMWTVGNTIYF.